One sample yielded the 10 T cell receptor beta chains listed below, sequenced in a study of chemoradiotherapy in HPV16-positive cancers (dated by TCRdb to the early 2020s). The library came from the immunoSEQ multiplex PCR assay. TCRdb holds this immuneACCESS table with in-frame rearrangements only. Some clones are missing; in checked studies, unresolved V genes explain under half, and the rest has no known cause. The sample table shows several thousand clones, and around four fifths are seen once. The ten largest account for less than 12% of the sample. Sampling took place from a patient who underwent chemoradiotherapy. Receptors were obtained from a human donor with HPV-associated anogenital cancer.

J is TRBJ2-2 and V is TRBV10-3; TRBD1 agrees at 12 bases. The junction had 5 bases not matched to a gene; V was cut back by 6 bases and J by 6 bases. Germline V gene lookup returns CDR1 ENHRY and CDR2 SYGVKD. The CDR3 has 15 residues. CDR3 DNA: TGTGCCATCAGGCCGGGACAGGGGGCGGCCGGGGAGCTGTTTTTT. Translation: CAIRPGQGAAGELFF.

In this sample, this clone turned up once. The chain carries TRBV30 and TRBJ1-6, with D possibly TRBD1 on 6 matching bases. The CDR3 contains 13 residues. V was shortened by 5 bases and J by 6 bases, with 11 bases between the two germline ends. The germline CDR1 and CDR2 sequences are GTSNPN and SVGIG (reference sequence). As DNA, the CDR3 is TGTGCCTGGGGCCGGGGGCGTAATTCACCCCTCCACTTT. Its translation: CAWGRGRNSPLHF.

The chain couples TRBV5-1 to TRBJ2-2; 7 bases line up with TRBD1. J gave up 0 bases and V 4 bases, and 0 bases lay outside the gene matches. There are 14 residues in the CDR3. CDR1 is SGHRS, CDR2 YFSETQ, per germline. CDR3 DNA: TGCGCCAGCAGCGGACAGGCGAACACCGGGGAGCTGTTTTTT. As protein: CASSGQANTGELFF.

The sample holds one count of this clone. V usage is TRBV4-1 and J usage is TRBJ1-4, with D unresolved. V was clipped by 0 bases and J by 7 bases, with 12 bases between them. Per germline, CDR1 MGHRA and CDR2 YSYEKL. The CDR3 sequence is 15 residues long. This CDR3 reads CASSQEGLKLEKLFF. The CDR3 DNA reads TGCGCCAGCAGCCAAGAAGGACTCAAGCTTGAAAAACTGTTTTTT.

This clone was picked up a small number of times. The chain carries TRBV6-5 and TRBJ2-2; D unresolved. The CDR3 spans 14 residues. V lost 0 bases to trimming and J lost 7 bases, with 9 bases between them. Looked up from germline, CDR1 is MNHEY and CDR2 is SVGAGI. The CDR3 bases are TGTGCCAGCAGTTACTCACTACAGATCGGGGAGCTGTTTTTT. Protein: CASSYSLQIGELFF.

This clone has only a few counts. The rearrangement joins TRBV4-2 to TRBJ1-2; D is unclear. The germline CDR1 and CDR2 sequences are LGHNA and YNFKEQ. The CDR3 is made up of 14 amino acids. V lost 0 bases to trimming and J lost 5 bases, with 10 bases between them. CDR3 nucleotide sequence: TGTGCCAGCAGCCAAGAGTTACTTCTATATGGCTACACCTTC. It yields the protein CASSQELLLYGYTF.

The genes are TRBV30 and TRBJ1-3; D uncertain. This CDR3 region has 14 residues. CDR1 and CDR2 from the germline V gene are GTSNPN and SVGIG (reference sequence). Trimming took 2 bases from V and 2 from J, leaving 10 bases between them. CDR3 residues: CAWSRGFAGNTIYF. The DNA of the CDR3 is TGTGCCTGGAGTCGAGGGTTCGCTGGAAACACCATATATTTT.

This CDR3 is CASSYLNSNQPQHF. Here the CDR3 DNA reads TGTGCCAGCAGTTACCTTAATAGCAATCAGCCCCAGCATTTT. The chain carries TRBV6-5 and TRBJ1-5; no clear D gene. CDR1 and CDR2 from the germline V gene are MNHEY and SVGAGI. The CDR3 runs to 14 residues. With 2 bases removed from V and 0 bases from J, the gap between germline ends came to 5 bases.

The J gene is TRBJ1-1, the V gene TRBV27; tentative D call: TRBD1 (5 bases). Germline V CDR1 and CDR2: MNHEY, SMNVEV (reference sequence). V was pared by 0 bases and J by 1 base, with 6 bases between. This CDR3 contains 14 residues. The CDR3 DNA sequence: TGTGCCAGCAGTTTATCGAGGGGGAACACTGAAGCTTTCTTT. It translates to CASSLSRGNTEAFF.

The chain combines TRBV6-1 with TRBJ1-2; D is perhaps TRBD1 (5 bases). The length of the CDR3 is 15 residues. Germline V gene lookup returns CDR1 MNHNS and CDR2 SASEGT. The V end was cut by 2 bases, the J end by 4 bases, with 14 bases between. The CDR3 spells CASSESGGESYGYTF. CDR3 nucleotides: TGTGCCAGCAGTGAATCTGGAGGGGAGAGCTATGGCTACACCTTC.